A single sample gave rise to the 21 T cell receptor beta chains below, sequenced in a study of siplizumab effects on memory and regulatory T cells. Produced via immunoSEQ multiplex PCR; TCRdb's table is partial and in-frame only. This table holds more than 85,000 clones, more than 85% found once. The specimen sequenced was CD4+ T cells sorted from blood. The origin of the receptors is a human donor in good health.

CDR3 bases: TGTGCCAGCAGTTTAGGGGACAGGGTCAATCAGCCCCAGCATTTT. The encoded protein is CASSLGDRVNQPQHF. The chain uses TRBV28 and TRBJ1-5; 9 nucleotides agree with TRBD1. V was clipped by 2 bases and J by 3 bases; unmatched bases: 2. CDR3 length: 15 amino acids. Per germline, CDR1 MDHEN and CDR2 SYDVKM.

The rearrangement uses TRBV28 and TRBJ2-7; TRBD1 matches at 9 bases. In germline, CDR1 is MDHEN, CDR2 SYDVKM. The CDR3 is 14 amino acids. The trim removed 10 bases at V and 7 bases at J, leaving 14 bases unmatched. The CDR3 protein is CATNRGQGLGEQYF. The CDR3 bases are TGTGCCACCAATAGGGGACAGGGTTTGGGAGAGCAGTACTTC.

V is TRBV4-2 and J is TRBJ1-2; D remains unclear. V lost 0 bases and J 5 bases, leaving 13 bases between the germline ends. Germline values: CDR1 LGHNA, CDR2 YNFKEQ. This CDR3 spans 15 amino acids. The DNA for the CDR3 is TGTGCCAGCAGCCAAGATAGGGCAAGCCGGTATGGCTACACCTTC. It translates to CASSQDRASRYGYTF.

V and J are TRBV7-7 and TRBJ2-1, with TRBD2 identical over 9 bases. The trim removed 5 bases at V and 2 bases at J, leaving 4 bases unmatched. Per germline, CDR1 SSHAT and CDR2 FNYEAQ (reference sequence). The CDR3 is 15 residues long. The CDR3 region is CASSLGLAAYNEQFF. DNA for the CDR3: TGTGCCAGCAGCCTGGGACTAGCAGCCTACAATGAGCAGTTCTTC.

The V gene is TRBV6-1, the J gene TRBJ2-7; no definite D call. Trimming left V 2 bases short and J 2 bases short, with 7 bases between. The CDR3 contains 13 residues. Germline V gene lookup returns CDR1 MNHNS and CDR2 SASEGT. CDR3 region: CASSEINPYEQYF. In DNA, the CDR3 is TGTGCCAGCAGTGAAATTAATCCCTACGAGCAGTACTTC.

This chain links TRBV19 with TRBJ2-7; the match to TRBD1 covers 9 bases. The V segment lost 7 bases and the J segment 0 bases; nucleotides outside the gene matches: 1. Germline CDR1 LNHDA, CDR2 SQIVND (reference sequence). This CDR3 region has 13 residues. Here the CDR3 DNA reads TGTGCCAGTATGGGACAGGGCTCCTACGAGCAGTACTTC. It translates to CASMGQGSYEQYF.

The chain joins TRBV5-4 to TRBJ2-1; 12 positions agree with TRBD2. V was clipped by 4 bases and J by 15 bases; unmatched bases: 11. Germline V gene data show CDR1 as SGHNT and CDR2 as YYREEE (reference sequence). This CDR3 has 14 residues. The CDR3 loop is CASSTTRLAGAPFF. In nucleotides, the CDR3 is TGTGCCAGCAGCACCACCCGACTAGCGGGAGCACCGTTCTTC.

V is TRBV5-1 and J is TRBJ2-5; tentative D call: TRBD2 (5 bases). In germline, CDR1 is SGHRS, CDR2 YFSETQ. The V end lost 0 bases, the J end lost 11 bases, and 20 bases lay between the germline ends. The CDR3 is 15 amino acids. The CDR3 sequence is CASSLGAGPGFEQYF. The CDR3 nucleotides are TGCGCCAGCAGCTTGGGTGCGGGCCCGGGTTTTGAGCAGTACTTC.

A note on this clone: Other DNA sequences in the same sample also yield this CDR3. The chain recombines TRBV2 with TRBJ1-1; TRBD1 agrees at 7 bases. V trimming: 4 bases; J trimming: 5 bases; junction bases outside the gene matches: 4. The CDR3 is made up of 13 amino acids. Germline loops: CDR1 SNHLY, CDR2 FYNNEI. CDR3 sequence: CASSVGRGTEAFF. The CDR3, as DNA: TGTGCCAGCAGTGTAGGCAGGGGGACTGAAGCTTTCTTT.

The CDR3 sequence: CASSGMGLPNTEAFF. The CDR3 coding sequence is TGTGCCAGCAGTGGGATGGGACTTCCGAACACTGAAGCTTTCTTT. V usage is TRBV28 and J usage is TRBJ1-1, with D perhaps matching TRBD1 (5 bases). V was pared by 5 bases and J by 1 base, with 14 bases between. The CDR3 sequence is 15 residues long. The germline gives CDR1 MDHEN, CDR2 SYDVKM. Looking up the rest from reference TRBV28 and TRBJ1-1 gives the full variable domain: DVKVTQSSRYLVKRTGEKVFLECVQDMDHENMFWYRQDPGLGLRLIYFSYDVKMKEKGDIPEGYSVSREKKERFSLILESASTNQTSMYLCASSGMGLPNTEAFFGQGTRLTVV.

The gene calls are TRBV2 and TRBJ2-1; D might be TRBD2 (5 bases). V shed 3 bases and J shed 0 bases, with 21 bases lying between them. The CDR3 sequence is 19 residues long. CDR1 and CDR2 from the germline V gene are SNHLY and FYNNEI. CDR3 in amino acids: CASSEGIVLRVSSYNEQFF. In nucleotides, the CDR3 is TGTGCCAGCAGTGAGGGGATAGTCTTGCGGGTTAGCTCCTACAATGAGCAGTTCTTC.

The V call is TRBV6-1, the J call TRBJ1-6; 7 positions match TRBD1. CDR1 and CDR2 (germline): MNHNS, SASEGT. The CDR3 has 14 amino acids. V lost 6 bases, J lost 8 bases, and 7 bases stayed unmatched. The CDR3 loop reads CASRRTGNHSPLHF. CDR3 in DNA: TGTGCCAGCAGAAGGACAGGAAACCATTCACCCCTCCACTTT.

This clone was detected once. V usage is TRBV6-1 and J usage is TRBJ1-5; D is ambiguous. Per germline, CDR1 MNHNS and CDR2 SASEGT. The CDR3 loop spans 13 amino acids. The V and J ends lost 6 bases and 5 bases respectively, with 11 bases between them. The CDR3 sequence: CASRLSVYQPQHF. The CDR3 coding sequence is TGTGCCAGCAGGCTCTCCGTCTATCAGCCCCAGCATTTT.

V usage is TRBV9 and J usage is TRBJ2-3, with D possibly being TRBD1 (7 bases). The V gene's germline CDR1 is SGDLS and CDR2 YYNGEE. Trimming left V 7 bases short and J 2 bases short, with 20 bases between. This CDR3 is 16 amino acids long. The CDR3 loop is CASGWTGLNPTDTQYF. CDR3 coding DNA: TGTGCCAGCGGGTGGACAGGACTAAACCCCACAGATACGCAGTATTTT.

In nucleotides, the CDR3 is TGTGCCAGCAGCCCCGCGATGGCCTCAGCAGCCCGCCAGCCCCAGCATTTT. Protein product: CASSPAMASAARQPQHF. This sequence joins TRBV5-8 and TRBJ1-5; D is unclear. This CDR3 has 17 amino acids. V shed 4 bases and J shed 7 bases, with 24 bases lying between them. CDR1 SGHTS and CDR2 YDEGEE come from the germline V gene. Using reference TRBV5-8 and TRBJ1-5 for the parts outside the CDR3, the full variable domain is EAGVTQSPTHLIKTRGQQATLRCSPISGHTSVYWYQQALGLGLQFLLWYDEGEERNRGNFPPRFSGRQFPNYSSELNVNALELEDSALYLCASSPAMASAARQPQHFGDGTRLSIL.

V and J are TRBV6-1 and TRBJ1-1; D gene uncertain. Germline V lookup: CDR1 MNHNS, CDR2 SASEGT. The CDR3 totals 13 residues. The V end was cut by 6 bases, the J end by 1 base, with 9 bases between. The chain's CDR3 is CASRTDGNTEAFF. The CDR3 nucleotides read TGTGCCAGCAGGACTGATGGGAACACTGAAGCTTTCTTT.

The chain links TRBV19 to TRBJ2-5; 12 bases line up with TRBD2. The CDR3 length is 18 residues. CDR1 LNHDA and CDR2 SQIVND come from the germline V gene (reference sequence). V trimming: 11 bases; J trimming: 5 bases; junction bases outside the gene matches: 21. The CDR3 loop is CAQVPRRSTSGSVETQYF. The CDR3 nucleotides read TGTGCCCAAGTCCCCAGGCGTTCGACTAGCGGGAGTGTGGAGACCCAGTACTTC. Full variable domain (remainder filled in from reference TRBV19 and TRBJ2-5): DGGITQSPKYLFRKEGQNVTLSCEQNLNHDAMYWYRQDPGQGLRLIYYSQIVNDFQKGDIAEGYSVSREKKESFPLTVTSAQKNPTAFYLCAQVPRRSTSGSVETQYFGPGTRLLVL.

J is TRBJ1-3 and V is TRBV18; D is unclear. V gave up 2 bases and J gave up 0 bases, with 11 bases separating them. This CDR3 is 16 amino acids long. Germline V gene data show CDR1 as KGHSH and CDR2 as LQKENI. The CDR3 DNA is TGTGCCAGCTCACCAATGCTCGGAGGCTCTGGAAACACCATATATTTT. This translates into CASSPMLGGSGNTIYF.

The CDR3 DNA follows: TGTGCCAGCTCATCTCGGGCAGGGATTTCCTACGAGCAGTACTTC. It is translated as CASSSRAGISYEQYF. The rearrangement uses TRBV18 and TRBJ2-7; possible D gene TRBD1, 5 bases. The CDR3 runs to 15 residues. The V gene lost 5 bases and the J gene lost 1 base, with 15 bases spanning the gap. Germline V gene data show CDR1 as KGHSH and CDR2 as LQKENI. Complete variable domain (other parts from reference TRBV18 and TRBJ2-7): NAGVMQNPRHLVRRRGQEARLRCSPMKGHSHVYWYRQLPEEGLKFMVYLQKENIIDESGMPKERFSAEFPKEGPSILRIQQVVRGDSAAYFCASSSRAGISYEQYFGPGTRLTVT.

The V call is TRBV19, the J call TRBJ2-5; TRBD1 matches at 8 bases. CDR3 length: 16 amino acids. V lost 5 bases, J lost 4 bases, and 12 bases stayed unmatched. Germline V gene lookup returns CDR1 LNHDA and CDR2 SQIVND (reference sequence). DNA for the CDR3: TGTGCCAGTAGTCCACGTGGACAGGGAATGCCAGAGACCCAGTACTTC. Amino acids: CASSPRGQGMPETQYF.

Remarks on this clone: The sample has other DNA sequences that encode this CDR3 too. The chain has TRBV19 and TRBJ1-1, with TRBD1 identical over 7 bases. The CDR3 loop spans 13 amino acids. Germline V lookup: CDR1 LNHDA, CDR2 SQIVND (reference sequence). The junction had 8 bases not matched to a gene; V was cut back by 2 bases and J by 11 bases. CDR3 loop: CASSIKAGTEAFF. For the CDR3, the DNA is TGTGCCAGTAGTATAAAAGCCGGGACAGAGGCTTTCTTT.